This paragraph covers one T cell receptor (beta chain) sequence. The data originate from a study of T cell changes during pregnancy in multiple sclerosis. The method was immunoSEQ multiplex PCR; TCRdb's version includes in-frame clones alone and lacks a portion of them. This sample yields approximately 90,000 clones, of which about 91% are seen a single time; roughly 0.91% belongs to the top ten. Germline V gene lookup returns CDR1 LGHNT and CDR2 FRNRAP. CDR3 size: 14 residues. V was pared by 4 bases and J by 6 bases, with 15 bases between. The specimen comprised peripheral blood, sampled before pregnancy. The chain recombines TRBV12-5 with TRBJ1-2, with D possibly matching TRBD1 (6 bases). This clonotype originated in a female donor with multiple sclerosis, enrolled in a pregnancy study. The CDR3 DNA is TGTGCTAGTGGTTCCGGGGGGGGCGGGGATGGCTACACCTTC. It yields the protein CASGSGGGGDGYTF.